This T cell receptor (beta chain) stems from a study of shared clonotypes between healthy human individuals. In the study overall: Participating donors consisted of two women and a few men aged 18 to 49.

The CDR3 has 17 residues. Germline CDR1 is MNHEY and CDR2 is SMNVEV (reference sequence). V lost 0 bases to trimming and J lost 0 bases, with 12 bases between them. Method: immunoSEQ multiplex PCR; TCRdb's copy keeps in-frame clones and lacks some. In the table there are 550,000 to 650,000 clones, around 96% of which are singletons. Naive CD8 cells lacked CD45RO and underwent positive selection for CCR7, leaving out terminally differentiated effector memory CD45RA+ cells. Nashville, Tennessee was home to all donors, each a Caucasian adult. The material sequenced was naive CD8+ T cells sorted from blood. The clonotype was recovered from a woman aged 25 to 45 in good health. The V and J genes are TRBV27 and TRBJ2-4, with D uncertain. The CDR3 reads CASSLSRSTLAKNIQYF. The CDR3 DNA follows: TGTGCCAGCAGTTTATCGAGATCTACTCTAGCCAAAAACATTCAGTACTTC.